Listed below are T cell receptor beta chains from one sample, sequenced in a study of T cells in Graves' hyperthyroidism and ophthalmopathy. TCRdb reprocessed the multiplex PCR reads with MiXCR, giving one entry per CDR3 protein. The sample carries under 450,000 distinct CDR3 sequences, approximately 15% recorded once. The sequencing input was blood. The origin of the receptors is a woman younger than 35 with Graves' hyperthyroidism. Both conserved end residues are part of each CDR3. The order of the fields is J gene, V gene, D gene, clone size, CDR3 DNA, CDR3 protein. D genes are given only for firm matches. Size is omitted from some rows. Given values are once, few, many or a class for expanded clones.

>TRBJ2-7|TRBV11-1|TRBD2|.
TGTGCCAGCAGCCCCCGGACTAGCGGGAGATCATACGAGCAGTACTTC
CASSPRTSGRSYEQYF
>TRBJ1-2|TRBV6-1|.|few
TGTGCCAGCAGTTATACGGGAGGCAGGGGTGGCTACACCTTC
CASSYTGGRGGYTF
>TRBJ2-5|TRBV15|TRBD1|many
TGTGCCACCAGCAGGATTCCGGGACAGGGGACCTTACAAGAGACCCAGTACTTC
CATSRIPGQGTLQETQYF
>TRBJ1-6|TRBV28|TRBD1|many
TGTGCCAGCAGTCCGCCGGGACAGGGGGCAGGATCACCCCTCCACTTT
CASSPPGQGAGSPLHF
>TRBJ2-5|TRBV20-1|.|.
TGCAGTGCTAGAGATTTCGGGGGCCGGGGAGAGACCCAGTACTTC
CSARDFGGRGETQYF
>TRBJ1-3|TRBV27|.|few
TGTGCCAGCGAGGGGCAATCTGGAAACACCATATATTTT
CASEGQSGNTIYF
>TRBJ2-3|TRBV28|TRBD2|.
TGTGCCAGCAGTTTACCCCGGACTAGCGGGAGAAATACGCAGTATTTT
CASSLPRTSGRNTQYF
>TRBJ2-7|TRBV6-1|.|many
TGTGCCAGCAGTTCCCCAGTGGGCGAGCAGTACTTC
CASSSPVGEQYF
>TRBJ2-7|TRBV28|.|many
TGTGCCAGCAGTTCTGTCTCGGGTGGACAGCTTACATACTACGAGCAGTACTTC
CASSSVSGGQLTYYEQYF
>TRBJ2-7|TRBV5-6|TRBD2|many
TGTGCCAGCAGCAGGGGACTAGCGGGTGAATACGAGCAGTACTTC
CASSRGLAGEYEQYF
>TRBJ1-2|TRBV6-1|TRBD1|many
TGTGCCAGCAGGGGATTGCGGGACAGGGAACAGGACTATGGCTACACCTTC
CASRGLRDREQDYGYTF
>TRBJ2-7|TRBV27|.|few
TGCCCCCCTCTGACACGACGTACCTACGAGCAGTACTTC
CPPLTRRTYEQYF
>TRBJ1-1|TRBV4-1|.|few
TGCGCCAGCAGCCAAGTGGGGACTGCTGAAGCTTTCTTT
CASSQVGTAEAFF
>TRBJ1-1|TRBV11-2|.|many
TGTGCCAGCTCAAAGATCGGGTCATCGGAAGCTTTCTTT
CASSKIGSSEAFF
>TRBJ2-1|TRBV5-5|TRBD1|.
TGTGCCAGCAGCTTGGAAACCGGGACAGGGTTTAATGAGCAGTTCTTC
CASSLETGTGFNEQFF
>TRBJ1-1|TRBV12-3/TRBV12-4|.|many
TGTGCCAGCAGTTTTCGGACTGAAGCTTTCTTT
CASSFRTEAFF
>TRBJ1-2|TRBV19|.|many
TGTGCCAGTAGTATGAACGAGGAGCCCCACTATGGCTACACCTTC
CASSMNEEPHYGYTF
>TRBJ2-2|TRBV6-9|.|few
TGTGCCAGCAGTTATTCGAGGGGGTTCACCGGGGAGCTGTTTTTT
CASSYSRGFTGELFF
>TRBJ2-2|TRBV29-1|TRBD2|few
TGCAGCGTTGGTTCCAGCGGGGGAAGTCGGGCCGGGGAGCTGTTTTTT
CSVGSSGGSRAGELFF
>TRBJ1-1|TRBV29-1|TRBD1|few
TGCAGCGTTGAAGCAAGGGACAGTAATTTAGCTTTCTTT
CSVEARDSNLAFF
>TRBJ2-1|TRBV19|.|.
TGTGCCAGTAGTCCCCAGGCGAACCGCTACAATGAGCAGTTCTTC
CASSPQANRYNEQFF
>TRBJ1-5|TRBV9|TRBD1|many
TGTGCCAGCAGCCCAGGGACAGCCGAGGGGAATCAGCCCCAGCATTTT
CASSPGTAEGNQPQHF
>TRBJ2-7|TRBV3-1|.|many
TGTGCCAGCAGCCAACGCGGGTATAGTTACGAGCAGTACTTC
CASSQRGYSYEQYF
>TRBJ1-6|TRBV11-2|TRBD1|.
TGTGCCAGCAGTCCCCAAGGGGGACAGGGGTTTAGGGCACCCCTCCACTTT
CASSPQGGQGFRAPLHF
>TRBJ2-1|TRBV27|TRBD2|many
TGTGCCAGCAGCCCCCTAGCGGGAGGGATAGATGAGCAGTTCTTC
CASSPLAGGIDEQFF
>TRBJ2-7|TRBV24-1|.|many
TGTGCCACCAGTGATTCCTCCTACGAGCAGTACTTC
CATSDSSYEQYF
>TRBJ2-7|TRBV7-9|.|many
TGTGCCAGCAGGGACAGTTCGTCCTACGAGCAGTACTTC
CASRDSSSYEQYF
>TRBJ2-1|TRBV11-3|.|many
TGTGCCAGCAGCCCGGGGGGGACAGGGACTGAGCAGTTCTTC
CASSPGGTGTEQFF
>TRBJ2-2|TRBV6-2/TRBV6-3|TRBD1|.
TGTGTCAGCAGTGGTACAGGGGGCACCGGGGAGCTGTTTTTT
CVSSGTGGTGELFF
>TRBJ2-7|TRBV28|.|many
TGTGCCAGCACTAGGGACTTTGGGGGCGAGCAGTACTTC
CASTRDFGGEQYF
>TRBJ2-7|TRBV6-1|.|.
TGTGCCAGCAGTGGGGACATCTCCTACGAGCAGTACTTC
CASSGDISYEQYF
>TRBJ1-2|TRBV20-1|.|.
TGCAGTGCGGACAATCTTCGGACCGGCTACACCTTC
CSADNLRTGYTF
>TRBJ2-3|TRBV20-1|.|many
TGCAGTGCTGGAGGGACAGATCTCACAGATACGCAGTATTTT
CSAGGTDLTDTQYF
>TRBJ2-3|TRBV6-2/TRBV6-3|TRBD2|.
TGTGCCAGCAAACTAGGACTAGCGGGAATAGATACGCAGTATTTT
CASKLGLAGIDTQYF
>TRBJ2-5|TRBV5-8|.|.
TGTGCCAGCAGCTTAAAGGGTTTGGAGACCCAGTACTTC
CASSLKGLETQYF
>TRBJ1-4|TRBV6-1|.|many
TGTGCCAGCAGTGAGGGCCCTCCAAATGAAAAACTGTTTTTT
CASSEGPPNEKLFF
>TRBJ1-1|TRBV5-1|.|many
TGCGCCAGCAGCTTGGAGCAGGGGCTGAACACTGAAGCTTTCTTT
CASSLEQGLNTEAFF
>TRBJ2-3|TRBV12-3/TRBV12-4|.|.
TGTGCCAGCAGCTATATGGGAGGCACAGATACGCAGTATTTT
CASSYMGGTDTQYF
>TRBJ2-5|TRBV12-3/TRBV12-4|TRBD1|many
TGTGCCAGCAGTGGACAGGGGTTAGGGCAAGAGACCCAGTACTTC
CASSGQGLGQETQYF
>TRBJ2-3|TRBV6-1|TRBD2|few
TGTGCCAGCAGACCGGGGGGTAGCACAGATACGCAGTATTTT
CASRPGGSTDTQYF
>TRBJ1-1|TRBV4-3|.|.
TGCGCCAGCAGCGTACAGGGTGGCGCTGAAGCTTTCTTT
CASSVQGGAEAFF
>TRBJ1-3|TRBV14|.|many
TGTGCCAGCAGCTGGTCCGGACCTGGAAACACCATATATTTT
CASSWSGPGNTIYF
>TRBJ2-7|TRBV24-1|.|many
TGTGCCACCAGTAGCATGGGCTACGAGCAGTACTTC
CATSSMGYEQYF
>TRBJ1-1|TRBV6-1|.|.
TGTGCCAGCAGTGTACGACCTATCACTGAAGCTTTCTTT
CASSVRPITEAFF
>TRBJ2-1|TRBV11-2|.|many
TGTGCCAGCAGCTTATACGGGACTTCCAAGCCCGAGCAGTTCTTC
CASSLYGTSKPEQFF
>TRBJ2-1|TRBV5-6|TRBD2|.
TGTGCCAGCAGCATGCTAGCGGGAGCTGAGCAGTTCTTC
CASSMLAGAEQFF
>TRBJ2-5|TRBV12-5|.|.
TGTGCTAGTGGTTTGGATCAGGGTGGGGGTAAAGAGACCCAGTACTTC
CASGLDQGGGKETQYF
>TRBJ1-4|TRBV14|.|few
TGTGCCAGCAGCAAAGCACCTCACGCCGATGAAAAACTGTTTTTT
CASSKAPHADEKLFF
>TRBJ1-2|TRBV20-1|TRBD1|few
TGCAGCACCGGGACAGGCCGTAACTATGGCTACACCTTC
CSTGTGRNYGYTF
>TRBJ1-2|TRBV7-9|.|.
TGTGCCAGCAGCTTACCGCGCAGGGGCTATGGCTACACCTTC
CASSLPRRGYGYTF
>TRBJ2-1|TRBV12-3/TRBV12-4|.|many
TGTGCCAGCAGTTTAGGAGGGGGGGCCTCCTACAATGAGCAGTTCTTC
CASSLGGGASYNEQFF
>TRBJ2-2|TRBV11-1|TRBD1|many
TGTGCCAGCAGCTTAAGACCGGGACAGGGGAACACCGGGGAGCTGTTTTTT
CASSLRPGQGNTGELFF
>TRBJ2-7|TRBV28|.|many
TGTGCCAGCAACGGGCAGGGGTGGTCCTACGAGCAGTACTTC
CASNGQGWSYEQYF
>TRBJ2-1|TRBV7-8|.|many
TGTGCCAGCAGCAATACTAGAGGCAATGAGCAGTTCTTC
CASSNTRGNEQFF
>TRBJ1-5|TRBV20-1|.|many
TGCAGTGCTAGGGAGGGACGGGGACAGCCCCAGCATTTT
CSAREGRGQPQHF
>TRBJ1-2|TRBV25-1|TRBD1|.
TGTGCCAGCAAGGGGGCCGGGACGGCGGCCGGGTATGGCTACACCTTC
CASKGAGTAAGYGYTF